The present entry profiles one T cell receptor beta chain with its context. This clonotype showed up just a few times. The antigen this receptor binds is unknown. Base quality data are lacking; no much larger clone is found one base away. The library was built by means of PCR. These reads were obtained on an Illumina HiSeq 2500. To normalize quantification of the TCRbeta repertoire, the TCR libraries were built with molecular barcoding that relied on unique molecular identifiers. TCRdb trimmed public reads at Q25 via fastp, called clones via MiXCR and kept in-frame beta chains. Entries that share a CDR3 protein sequence are merged under the most common genes and DNA. Across this sample there are approximately 110,000 distinct CDR3 sequences, with 23% seen only once. In total, the top ten clones hold under 12% of the sample. These data are taken from a study of T-cell reconstitution after alpha-beta-depleted transplantation in children (dated by TCRdb to the mid-2010s). Regarding the complete study: The study quantitatively tracked T-cell immune reconstitution after TCRalphabeta/CD19-depleted allogeneic hematopoietic cell transplantation in children using TCR repertoire profiling. Results and caveats for the whole study, not just this receptor: Over subsequent months, a decline in hyperexpanded clone frequencies was noted, and after one year, T-cell counts and TCRbeta diversity were mostly ascribed to newly produced T cells. The apparently early alphabetaT-cell count recovery about two months after transplant was reportedly dependent on only several hundred rapidly expanded clones derived from non-depleted graft cells. In some patients, the high TCRbeta diversity seen at day 60 was put down to recipient T cells and intrathymic progenitors that had survived conditioning.

Looking up the germline V gene (reference sequence) yields CDR1 DFQATT and CDR2 SNEGSKA. V is clipped by 0 bases and J by 1 base, and the sequence between their germline boundaries is 6 bases long. The CDR3 covers 13 residues, taking in both the cysteine and the phenylalanine. Only the CDR3 part of the read is kept: 39 bases, read in frame from the first base. Explained via the paper, the treatment or condition label denotes: allogeneic hematopoietic cell transplantation with graft depleted of TCRalphabeta T cells and CD19 B cells. TCRalphabeta/CD19-depleted allogeneic hematopoietic cell grafts were given to the transplant recipients, all of whom were children.

The sample consisted of PBMCs, mostly from graft donor cells, taken 180 days after TCRalphabeta/CD19-depleted stem cell transplant. The receptor was isolated from a male patient between 2 and 10 years old who had a stem cell transplant for chronic granulomatous disease, so the T cells may come from the graft donor. Recombination connected TRBV20-1 to TRBJ1-1; the D gene assignment is ambiguous. The CDR3 protein sequence reads: CSARDPKNTEAFF. The nucleotide sequence is TGCAGTGCTAGAGATCCCAAGAACACTGAAGCTTTCTTT.